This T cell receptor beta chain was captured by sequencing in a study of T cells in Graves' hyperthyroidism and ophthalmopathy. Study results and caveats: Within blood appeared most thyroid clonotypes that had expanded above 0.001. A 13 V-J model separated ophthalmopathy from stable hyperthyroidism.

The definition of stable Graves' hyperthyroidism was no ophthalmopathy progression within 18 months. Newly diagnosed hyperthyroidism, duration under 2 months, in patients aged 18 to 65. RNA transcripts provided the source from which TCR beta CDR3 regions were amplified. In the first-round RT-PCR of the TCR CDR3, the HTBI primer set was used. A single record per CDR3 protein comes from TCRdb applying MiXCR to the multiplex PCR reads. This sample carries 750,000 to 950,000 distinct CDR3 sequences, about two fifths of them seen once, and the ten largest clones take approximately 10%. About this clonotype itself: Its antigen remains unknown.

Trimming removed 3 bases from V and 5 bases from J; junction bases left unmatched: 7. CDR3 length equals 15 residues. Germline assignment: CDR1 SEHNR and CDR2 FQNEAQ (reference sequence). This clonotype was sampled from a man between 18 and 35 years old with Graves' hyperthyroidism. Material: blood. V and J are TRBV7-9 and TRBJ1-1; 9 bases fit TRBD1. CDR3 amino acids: CASSFPDRGGTEAFF. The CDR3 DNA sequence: TGTGCCAGCAGCTTCCCGGACAGGGGAGGGACTGAAGCTTTCTTT.